This TCR beta chain was identified in a study of CD8+ T cells in alopecia areata. About the research overall: Tofacitinib therapy lasting 6 to 18 months was followed by 6 months off drug. For treated patients, severity scores reflected the percentage of scalp area affected.

CDR1 and CDR2 (germline): ENHRY, SYGVKD. CDR3 length: 13 amino acids. Trimming removed 4 bases at V and 1 base at J, with 7 bases between. As to treatment: oral pan-JAK inhibitor, 5-10 mg twice daily. Sequencing used cDNA as its template, made by extracting RNA and reverse transcribing it. This table comes from immunoSEQ multiplex PCR, and its TCRdb copy is limited to in-frame clones, with some not included. The table records more than 200,000 clones, less than 45% of them present only once. Study conclusions and caveats: For lesional scalp, especially alopecia totalis/universalis, clonality was higher than in normal scalp.

This clone has more than one count but fewer than ten. Antigen unknown. The J gene is TRBJ2-5, the V gene TRBV10-3; D is tentatively TRBD1 or TRBD2 (5 bases each). Sequenced material: CD4+ T cells sorted from blood, taken at roughly week 38, from a patient treated with tofacitinib. The receptor comes from a human donor with alopecia areata. The chain's CDR3 is CAISAGLQETQYF. For the CDR3, the DNA is TGTGCCATCAGTGCGGGGCTCCAAGAGACCCAGTACTTC.